This passage covers 29 T cell receptor beta chains from one sample sequenced in a study of blood T cells in healthy people across ages. A second PCR of 7 to 11 cycles used a sample-barcoded 5' primer and a J-beta primer mix. TCRdb analysed the 5' RACE reads with MiXCR anew, one entry per CDR3 protein. The data show about 1.6 million distinct CDR3 sequences, approximately 32% seen once. Sequencing used blood. These receptors were taken from a woman in her 30s in good health.

With regard to this clonotype: A read error may produce the germline difference seen at one junction end. V and J are TRBV3-1 and TRBJ2-1; 8 nucleotides match TRBD2. The germline V gene encodes CDR1 LGHDT and CDR2 YNNKEL (reference sequence). This CDR3 has 15 residues. The CDR3 nucleotides are TGTGCCAGCAGCTCCATAGCGGGGCTTTACAACGAGCAGTTCTTC. Encoded protein: CASSSIAGLYNEQFF.

This clonotype was counted only a few times. This chain links TRBV12-5 with TRBJ1-5, with TRBD1 as a possible D gene (5 bases). Germline assignment: CDR1 LGHNT and CDR2 FRNRAP. This CDR3 region has 14 residues. V was cut by 9 bases and J by 7 bases, with 19 bases left in between. The CDR3 here is CASTTGTFGQPQHF. In DNA, the CDR3 is TGTGCTAGCACAACAGGAACTTTCGGACAGCCCCAGCATTTT.

This clonotype appeared a few times. The V and J genes are TRBV4-1 and TRBJ1-3, with D tentatively TRBD1 (6 bases). The CDR3 consists of 15 residues. Germline CDR1 MGHRA, CDR2 YSYEKL. V was shortened by 1 base and J by 2 bases, with 9 bases between the two germline ends. DNA for the CDR3: TGCGCCAGCAGCCAAGCGGGACAAACTGGAAACACCATATATTTT. Translating it yields CASSQAGQTGNTIYF.

As to this clonotype: The junction and the germline gene differ at one end; a read error may be behind it. CDR3 DNA: TGTGCTAGCAGGCGACAGGGGGTGACAGATACGCAGTATTTT. As protein: CASRRQGVTDTQYF. The chain combines TRBV12-3 or TRBV12-4 with TRBJ2-3, with 9 bases identical to TRBD1. The CDR3 has 14 residues.

This clonotype appeared many times. This chain uses TRBV12-3 or TRBV12-4 with TRBJ2-3, with 9 bases identical to TRBD2. Trimming cost V 7 bases and J 6 bases; bases outside gene matches: 8. The CDR3 has 14 residues. The chain's CDR3 is CASTAASGRDTQYF. CDR3 bases: TGTGCCAGCACCGCGGCCAGCGGGAGGGATACGCAGTATTTT.

A few counts support this clonotype. As DNA, the CDR3 is TGTGCCAGCAGTGAACAACAAAACTATGGCTACACCTTC. Its translation is CASSEQQNYGYTF. The V call is TRBV2, the J call TRBJ1-2, with D unclear. In germline, CDR1 is SNHLY, CDR2 FYNNEI. V was pared by 2 bases and J by 2 bases, with 6 bases between. The CDR3 is made up of 13 amino acids.

Of note for this clonotype: One junction end does not reproduce the germline sequence, and a read error may be involved. The CDR3 sequence is CTSSQKLAGDSEQYF. In nucleotides, the CDR3 is TGTACCAGCAGCCAGAAACTAGCGGGGGACTCGGAGCAGTACTTC. The V call is TRBV4-2, the J call TRBJ2-7; 11 positions agree with TRBD2. CDR3 length: 15 residues. Per the germline V gene, CDR1 is LGHNA and CDR2 is YNFKEQ.

The rearrangement uses TRBV12-3 or TRBV12-4 and TRBJ2-3, with 10 bases aligning to TRBD1. The CDR3 runs to 15 residues. Losses at the gene ends were 5 bases for V and 13 bases for J; bases not matched to a gene: 15. The DNA for the CDR3 is TGTGCCAGCAGTCGCCCCCGACAGGGGGCACATGCGGAGTATTTT. Amino acids: CASSRPRQGAHAEYF.

The chain carries TRBV4-1 and TRBJ1-5; TRBD1 aligns across 9 bases. The germline CDR1 and CDR2 sequences are MGHRA and YSYEKL. The CDR3 is 15 residues long. The J segment lost 4 bases and the V segment lost 3 bases, leaving 4 bases of the junction unmatched. The DNA of the CDR3 is TGCGCCAGCAGCCATGTCGACAGGGGGAATCAGCCCCAGCATTTT. Residues: CASSHVDRGNQPQHF.

J is TRBJ2-1 and V is TRBV5-5; D may match TRBD1 or TRBD2 (5 bases each). CDR1 SGHKS and CDR2 YYEKEE come from the germline V gene (reference sequence). V dropped 0 bases and J dropped 15 bases, with 13 bases sitting between them. The CDR3 runs 12 residues. The CDR3 sequence: CASSLDGNGGFF. CDR3 nucleotide sequence: TGTGCCAGCAGCTTGGATGGGAATGGGGGGTTCTTC. Supplemented by reference TRBV5-5 and TRBJ2-1, the full variable domain reads DAGVTQSPTHLIKTRGQQVTLRCSPISGHKSVSWYQQVLGQGPQFIFQYYEKEERGRGNFPDRFSARQFPNYSSELNVNALLLGDSALYLCASSLDGNGGFFGPGTRLTVL.

The sample holds a few counts of this clonotype. This chain joins TRBV28 and TRBJ2-7; possible D gene TRBD1, 6 bases. CDR1 and CDR2 from the germline V gene are MDHEN and SYDVKM. V was cut by 5 bases and J by 0 bases, with 11 bases left in between. The CDR3 sequence is 14 residues long. CDR3 DNA: TGTGCCAGCAGTGACGACAGGCTCTCCTACGAGCAGTACTTC. Its protein product is CASSDDRLSYEQYF.

The rearrangement joins TRBV7-9 to TRBJ2-1; D is undetermined. The CDR3 consists of 12 residues. Germline V gene data show CDR1 as SEHNR and CDR2 as FQNEAQ (reference sequence). Trimming took off 5 bases at V and 8 bases at J, with 10 bases between the two ends. The CDR3 coding sequence is TGTGCCAGCAGCCCCCCTGTGGATGAGCAGTTCTTC. Protein product: CASSPPVDEQFF.

The chain links TRBV12-3 or TRBV12-4 to TRBJ2-1; D gene uncertain. The J call may be in error: the DNA end matches TRBJ2-7 better. The CDR3 is 14 residues long. Here the CDR3 DNA reads TGTGCCAGCAGTTTCGCTAGTGGTTACAATGAGCAGTACTTC. This translates into CASSFASGYNEQYF.

The table lists this clonotype with a few counts. V is TRBV3-1 and J is TRBJ2-5; D tentatively fits TRBD1 or TRBD2 (6 bases each). Germline CDR1 LGHDT, CDR2 YNNKEL (reference sequence). The CDR3 loop spans 13 amino acids. V lost 3 bases and J lost 5, with 10 bases in between. This chain's CDR3 is CASSHGGPETQYF. CDR3 in DNA: TGTGCCAGCAGCCACGGGGGCCCGGAGACCCAGTACTTC.

V is TRBV7-9 and J is TRBJ2-1, with D unresolved. The CDR3 has 14 amino acids. Trimming stripped 1 base from V and 8 bases from J, with 12 bases between. CDR1 and CDR2 (germline): SEHNR, FQNEAQ (reference sequence). The CDR3 is CASSLGQLWYEQFF. In nucleotides, the CDR3 is TGTGCCAGCAGCTTAGGTCAGCTCTGGTATGAGCAGTTCTTC.

This clonotype was counted a few times. The chain is built from TRBV7-9 and TRBJ2-1, with 9 nucleotides matching TRBD2. V shed 5 bases and J 5 bases; nucleotides not matched to a gene: 10. Germline values: CDR1 SEHNR, CDR2 FQNEAQ (reference sequence). CDR3 size: 16 residues. The CDR3 protein is CASSARAGGTNNEQFF. For the CDR3, the DNA is TGTGCCAGCAGCGCTCGGGCGGGAGGGACCAACAATGAGCAGTTCTTC. Full variable domain (remainder filled in from reference TRBV7-9 and TRBJ2-1): DTGVSQNPRHKITKRGQNVTFRCDPISEHNRLYWYRQTLGQGPEFLTYFQNEAQLEKSRLLSDRFSAERPKGSFSTLEIQRTEQGDSAMYLCASSARAGGTNNEQFFGPGTRLTVL.

J is TRBJ2-1 and V is TRBV12-5, with D perhaps given as TRBD1 or TRBD2 (5 bases each). The germline gives CDR1 LGHNT, CDR2 FRNRAP. Trimming took 0 bases from V and 5 from J, leaving 17 bases between them. This CDR3 is 17 amino acids long. Here the CDR3 reads CASGLVVIGDPHNEQFF. The CDR3 nucleotides read TGTGCTAGTGGTTTGGTCGTAATCGGGGACCCACACAATGAGCAGTTCTTC.

This clonotype was seen only once. This rearrangement joins TRBV12-3 or TRBV12-4 to TRBJ1-2; perhaps TRBD1 as D (6 bases). V lost 4 bases and J lost 0, with 12 bases in between. The CDR3 is made up of 15 amino acids. DNA of the CDR3: TGTGCCAGCAGTTACACAGACAGGACTAACTATGGCTACACCTTC. Translated, it gives CASSYTDRTNYGYTF.

This clonotype has more than one count but fewer than ten. The chain employs TRBV10-1 and TRBJ2-5; a weak D match, TRBD1 (6 bases). CDR3 length equals 16 residues. The V gene lost 0 bases and the J gene lost 2 bases, with 13 bases spanning the gap. Germline CDR1 and CDR2: WNHNN and SYGVQD (reference sequence). This chain's CDR3 is CASSESVAGAQETQYF. The DNA of the CDR3 is TGCGCCAGCAGTGAGTCGGTAGCAGGGGCTCAAGAGACCCAGTACTTC.

The chain recombines TRBV7-9 with TRBJ2-5; D remains ambiguous. This CDR3 is built from 15 residues. In germline, CDR1 is SEHNR, CDR2 FQNEAQ (reference sequence). The V end lost 1 base, the J end lost 1 base, and 10 bases lay between the germline ends. The CDR3 DNA reads TGTGCCAGCAGCTTAGGGTTAGGCCTCCAAGAGACCCAGTACTTC. Residues: CASSLGLGLQETQYF.

This clonotype turned up a few times. The chain uses TRBV10-3 and TRBJ1-5, with 7 bases matching TRBD1. The CDR3 is made up of 17 amino acids. CDR1 is ENHRY, CDR2 SYGVKD, per germline. V shed 4 bases, J shed 0 bases, and the junction held 9 bases outside the gene matches. CDR3: CAISAETGQDSNQPQHF. CDR3 sequence (DNA): TGTGCCATCAGTGCAGAAACTGGACAGGATAGCAATCAGCCCCAGCATTTT.

The V call is TRBV18, the J call TRBJ1-5; D gene ambiguous. Trimming took off 1 base at V and 5 bases at J, with 6 bases between the two ends. Germline loops: CDR1 KGHSH, CDR2 LQKENI. This CDR3 region has 13 residues. CDR3 DNA: TGTGCCAGCTCACCACATTGGGATCAGCCCCAGCATTTT. Its translation is CASSPHWDQPQHF.

The chain joins TRBV30 to TRBJ1-1; D perhaps matches TRBD1 (5 bases). CDR3 length: 15 amino acids. Germline loops: CDR1 GTSNPN, CDR2 SVGIG (reference sequence). Between the trimmed V and J ends, which lost 4 bases and 2 bases, there was a span of 17 bases. CDR3: CAWTGKIFQNTEAFF. CDR3 sequence (DNA): TGTGCCTGGACAGGGAAGATCTTTCAAAACACTGAAGCTTTCTTT.

V and J are TRBV27 and TRBJ1-2; 9 bases fit TRBD1. The germline CDR1 and CDR2 sequences are MNHEY and SMNVEV (reference sequence). Trimming at V came to 7 bases and at J to 2 bases, leaving 8 bases not matched to a gene. The CDR3 has 15 residues. In DNA, the CDR3 is TGTGCCAGCAAGAAACCGGGACAGGGAAACTATGGCTACACCTTC. It is translated as CASKKPGQGNYGYTF.

As for this clonotype: An end of the junction does not agree with germline; a read error may underlie this. The chain links TRBV6-5 to TRBJ2-1; 8 bases match TRBD2. Per the germline V gene, CDR1 is MNHEY and CDR2 is SVGAGI. CDR3 size: 18 residues. Written as DNA, the CDR3 is TGTGCCGGCAGTTTCAGTCCCCGCCCGGGAGGGGACTACAATGAGCAGTTCTTC. It yields the protein CAGSFSPRPGGDYNEQFF.

In DNA form, the CDR3 reads TGTGCCAGCAGTTTAACCGGGACAAAGGCGACCCAGTACTTC. Its protein is CASSLTGTKATQYF. The chain uses TRBV11-2 and TRBJ2-5; weak D call: TRBD1 (6 bases). Germline CDR1 SGHAT, CDR2 FQNNGV. Trimming removed 6 bases from V and 7 bases from J, with 18 bases in between. The CDR3 totals 14 residues.

V gene TRBV7-9 combines with J gene TRBJ1-2; D gene ambiguous. V was clipped by 1 base and J by 8 bases, with 20 bases between them. The CDR3 has 16 amino acids. Germline V gene data show CDR1 as SEHNR and CDR2 as FQNEAQ (reference sequence). This CDR3 reads CASSLGETGNLGGYTF. CDR3 coding DNA: TGTGCCAGCAGCTTAGGGGAGACGGGAAATCTGGGAGGCTACACCTTC.

The chain couples TRBV5-1 to TRBJ2-5; 8 bases line up with TRBD1. The V gene's germline CDR1 is SGHRS and CDR2 YFSETQ. V lost 4 bases to trimming and J lost 1 base; unmatched junction nucleotides: 6. CDR3 length: 15 amino acids. CDR3 amino acids: CASSRTGGVQETQYF. The CDR3 nucleotides are TGCGCCAGCAGCCGCACAGGGGGTGTCCAAGAGACCCAGTACTTC. Based on the CDR3 plus reference TRBV5-1 and TRBJ2-5, the full variable domain is KAGVTQTPRYLIKTRGQQVTLSCSPISGHRSVSWYQQTPGQGLQFLFEYFSETQRNKGNFPGRFSGRQFSNSRSEMNVSTLELGDSALYLCASSRTGGVQETQYFGPGTRLLVL.

This chain joins TRBV5-6 and TRBJ2-7; D gene ambiguous. There are 14 residues in the CDR3. V was pared by 3 bases and J by 5 bases, with 15 bases between. Germline V gene sequence: CDR1 SGHDT, CDR2 YYEEEE. CDR3 residues: CASSSTNQMDEQYF. For the CDR3, the DNA is TGTGCCAGCAGCTCGACAAATCAAATGGACGAGCAGTACTTC.